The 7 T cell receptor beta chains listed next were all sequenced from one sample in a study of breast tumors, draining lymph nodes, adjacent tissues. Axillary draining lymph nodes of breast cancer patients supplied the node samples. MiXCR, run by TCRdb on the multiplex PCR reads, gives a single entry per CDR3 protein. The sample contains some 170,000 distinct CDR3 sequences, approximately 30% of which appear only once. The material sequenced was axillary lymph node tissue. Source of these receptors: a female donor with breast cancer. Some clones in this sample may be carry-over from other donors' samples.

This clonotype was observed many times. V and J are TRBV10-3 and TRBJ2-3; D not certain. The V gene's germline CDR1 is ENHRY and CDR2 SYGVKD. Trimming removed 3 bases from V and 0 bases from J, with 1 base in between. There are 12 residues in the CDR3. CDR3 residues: CAISESTDTQYF. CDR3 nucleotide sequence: TGTGCCATCAGTGAAAGCACAGATACGCAGTATTTT.

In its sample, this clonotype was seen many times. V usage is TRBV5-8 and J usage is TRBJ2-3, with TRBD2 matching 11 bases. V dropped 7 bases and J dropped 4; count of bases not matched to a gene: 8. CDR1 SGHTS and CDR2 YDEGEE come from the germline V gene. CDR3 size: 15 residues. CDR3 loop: CASFPTSGNPDTQYF. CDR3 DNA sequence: TGTGCCAGCTTTCCGACTAGCGGGAACCCAGATACGCAGTATTTT.

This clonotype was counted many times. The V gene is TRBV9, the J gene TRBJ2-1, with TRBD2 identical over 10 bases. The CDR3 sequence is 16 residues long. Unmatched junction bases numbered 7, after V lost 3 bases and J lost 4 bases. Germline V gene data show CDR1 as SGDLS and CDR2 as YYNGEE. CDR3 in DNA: TGTGCCAGCAGCGGACTTAGCGGGGGGCGTTACAATGAGCAGTTCTTC. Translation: CASSGLSGGRYNEQFF.

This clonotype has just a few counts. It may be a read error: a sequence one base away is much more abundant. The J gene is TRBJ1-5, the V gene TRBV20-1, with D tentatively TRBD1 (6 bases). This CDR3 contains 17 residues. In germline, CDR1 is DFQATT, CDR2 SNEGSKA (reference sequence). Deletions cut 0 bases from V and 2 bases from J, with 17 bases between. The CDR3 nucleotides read TGCAGTGCTAGAGATTTCACCGCAGGGGCCGGCAATCAGCCCCAGCATTTT. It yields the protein CSARDFTAGAGNQPQHF.

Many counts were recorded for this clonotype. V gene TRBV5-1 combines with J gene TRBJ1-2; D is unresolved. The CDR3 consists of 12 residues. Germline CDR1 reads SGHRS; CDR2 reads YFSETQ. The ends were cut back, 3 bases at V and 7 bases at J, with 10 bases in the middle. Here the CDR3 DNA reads TGCGCCAGCAGCTCTCACCTGGGTGGCTACACCTTC. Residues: CASSSHLGGYTF. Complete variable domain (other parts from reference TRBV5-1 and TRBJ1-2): KAGVTQTPRYLIKTRGQQVTLSCSPISGHRSVSWYQQTPGQGLQFLFEYFSETQRNKGNFPGRFSGRQFSNSRSEMNVSTLELGDSALYLCASSSHLGGYTFGSGTRLTVV.

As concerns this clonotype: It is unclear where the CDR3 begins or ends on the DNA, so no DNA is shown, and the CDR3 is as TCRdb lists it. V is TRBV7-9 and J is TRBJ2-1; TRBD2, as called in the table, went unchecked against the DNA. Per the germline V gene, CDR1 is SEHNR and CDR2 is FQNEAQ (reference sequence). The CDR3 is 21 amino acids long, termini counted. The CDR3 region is CASSFYICSARLAGINNEQFF.

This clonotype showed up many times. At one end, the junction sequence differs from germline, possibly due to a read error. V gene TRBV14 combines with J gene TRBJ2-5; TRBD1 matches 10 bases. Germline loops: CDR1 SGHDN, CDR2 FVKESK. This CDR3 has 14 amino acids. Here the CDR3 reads CASSLDRGLETQSF. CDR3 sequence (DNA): TGTGCCAGCAGCCTAGACAGGGGGCTGGAGACCCAGTCCTTC.